This T cell receptor beta chain derives from a study of PD-1 blockade in classical Hodgkin lymphoma. Points from the study as a whole: Prior therapy or disease activity may underlie the repertoire differences, whose causes remain undefined. Partial responders and progressors had significantly lower baseline TCR diversity.

Each of the patients experienced relapse following autologous stem cell transplantation, and their brentuximab vedotin exposure differed. V gave up 4 bases and J gave up 2 bases; unmatched junction bases: 3. This CDR3 is built from 14 residues. The germline gives CDR1 SGHRS, CDR2 YFSETQ. Only in-frame clones appear in the TCRdb table, and some are missing; sequencing was by immunoSEQ multiplex PCR. Counted here are 75,000 to 100,000 clones, over 80% occurring once; the ten biggest clones make up 12%. A note on this clone: No antigen is known for it.

The rearrangement uses TRBV5-1 and TRBJ2-5; 9 positions match TRBD1. This TCR came from a human donor with classical Hodgkin lymphoma. Sequencing used peripheral blood mononuclear cells (PBMCs), obtained at baseline. Here the CDR3 DNA reads TGCGCCAGCAGCCGGACAGGGGCTCAAGAGACCCAGTACTTC. It translates to CASSRTGAQETQYF.